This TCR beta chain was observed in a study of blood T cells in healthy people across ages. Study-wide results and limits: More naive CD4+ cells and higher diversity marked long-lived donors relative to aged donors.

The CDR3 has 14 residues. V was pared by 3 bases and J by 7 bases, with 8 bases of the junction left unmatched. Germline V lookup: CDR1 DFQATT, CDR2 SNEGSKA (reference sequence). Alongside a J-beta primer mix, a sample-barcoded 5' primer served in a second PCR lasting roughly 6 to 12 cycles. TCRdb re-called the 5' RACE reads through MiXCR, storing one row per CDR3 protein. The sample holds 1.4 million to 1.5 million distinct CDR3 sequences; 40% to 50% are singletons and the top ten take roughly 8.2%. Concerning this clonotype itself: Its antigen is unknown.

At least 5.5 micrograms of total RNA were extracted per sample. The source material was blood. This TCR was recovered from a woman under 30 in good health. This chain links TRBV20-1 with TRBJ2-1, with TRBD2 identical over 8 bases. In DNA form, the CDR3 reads TGCAGTGCTAGTATAACGGGGGGGCCAAATGAGCAGTTCTTC. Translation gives CSASITGGPNEQFF.